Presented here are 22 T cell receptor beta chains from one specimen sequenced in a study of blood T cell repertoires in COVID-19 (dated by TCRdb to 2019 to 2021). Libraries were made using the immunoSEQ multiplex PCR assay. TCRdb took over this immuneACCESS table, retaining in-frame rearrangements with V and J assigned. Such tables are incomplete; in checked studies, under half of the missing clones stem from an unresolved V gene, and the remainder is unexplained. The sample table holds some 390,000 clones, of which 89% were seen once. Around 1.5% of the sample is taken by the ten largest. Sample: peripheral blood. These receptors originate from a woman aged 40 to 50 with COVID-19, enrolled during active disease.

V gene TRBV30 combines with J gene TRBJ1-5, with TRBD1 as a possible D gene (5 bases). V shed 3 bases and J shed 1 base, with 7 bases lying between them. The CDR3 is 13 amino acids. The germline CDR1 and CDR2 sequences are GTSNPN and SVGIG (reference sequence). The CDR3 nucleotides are TGTGCCTGGAGCCCAGGGAGCAATCAGCCCCAGCATTTT. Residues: CAWSPGSNQPQHF.

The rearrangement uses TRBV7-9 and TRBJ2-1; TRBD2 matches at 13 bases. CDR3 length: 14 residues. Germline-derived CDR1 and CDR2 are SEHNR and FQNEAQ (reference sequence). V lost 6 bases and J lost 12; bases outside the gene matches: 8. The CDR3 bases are TGTGCCAGCAGATGGACTAGCGGGAGTCCTTGGCAGTTCTTC. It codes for CASRWTSGSPWQFF.

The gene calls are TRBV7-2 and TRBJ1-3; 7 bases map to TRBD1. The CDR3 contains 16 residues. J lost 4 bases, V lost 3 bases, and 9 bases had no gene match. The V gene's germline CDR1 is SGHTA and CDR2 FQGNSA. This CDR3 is CASSFLTGDWGNTIYF. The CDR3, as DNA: TGTGCCAGCAGCTTTTTAACAGGGGATTGGGGAAACACCATATATTTT. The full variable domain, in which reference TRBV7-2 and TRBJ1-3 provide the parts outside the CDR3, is GAGVSQSPSNKVTEKGKDVELRCDPISGHTALYWYRQSLGQGLEFLIYFQGNSAPDKSGLPSDRFSAERTGGSVSTLTIQRTQQEDSAVYLCASSFLTGDWGNTIYFGEGSWLTVV.

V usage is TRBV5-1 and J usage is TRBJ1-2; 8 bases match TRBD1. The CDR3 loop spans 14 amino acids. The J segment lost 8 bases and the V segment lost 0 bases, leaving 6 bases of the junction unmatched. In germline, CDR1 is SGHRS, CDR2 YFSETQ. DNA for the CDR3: TGCGCCAGCAGCTTGGGGACAGGGAGTTTCGGCTACACCTTC. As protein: CASSLGTGSFGYTF.

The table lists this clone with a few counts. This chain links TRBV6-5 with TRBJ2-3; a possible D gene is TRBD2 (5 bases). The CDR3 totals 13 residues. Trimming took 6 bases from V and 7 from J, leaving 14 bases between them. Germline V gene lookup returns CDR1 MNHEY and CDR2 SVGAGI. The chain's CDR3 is CASSPGVVNTQYF. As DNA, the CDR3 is TGTGCCAGCAGCCCCGGGGTTGTAAATACGCAGTATTTT.

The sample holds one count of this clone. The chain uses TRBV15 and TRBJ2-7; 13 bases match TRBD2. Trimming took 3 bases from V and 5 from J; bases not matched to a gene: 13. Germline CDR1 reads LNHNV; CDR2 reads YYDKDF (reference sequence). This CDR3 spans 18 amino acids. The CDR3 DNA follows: TGTGCCACCAGCAGGAGTGGACTAGCGGGGGCCTCGGGCAACGAGCAGTACTTC. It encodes CATSRSGLAGASGNEQYF.

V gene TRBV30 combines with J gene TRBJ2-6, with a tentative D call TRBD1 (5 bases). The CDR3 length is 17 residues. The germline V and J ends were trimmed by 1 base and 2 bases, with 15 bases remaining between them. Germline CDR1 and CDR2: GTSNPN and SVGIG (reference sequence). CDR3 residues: CAWSGDFAGTGANVLTF. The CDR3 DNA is TGTGCCTGGAGTGGAGATTTTGCAGGGACTGGGGCCAACGTCCTGACTTTC. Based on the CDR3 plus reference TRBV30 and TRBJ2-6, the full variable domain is SQTIHQWPATLVQPVGSPLSLECTVEGTSNPNLYWYRQAAGRGLQLLFYSVGIGQISSEVPQNLSASRPQDRQFILSSKKLLLSDSGFYLCAWSGDFAGTGANVLTFGAGSRLTVL.

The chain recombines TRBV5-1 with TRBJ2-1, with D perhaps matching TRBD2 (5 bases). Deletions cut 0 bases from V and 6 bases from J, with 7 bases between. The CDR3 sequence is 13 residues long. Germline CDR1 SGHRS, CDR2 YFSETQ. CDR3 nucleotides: TGCGCCAGCAGCTTGGCCGAGGGCAATGAGCAGTTCTTC. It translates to CASSLAEGNEQFF. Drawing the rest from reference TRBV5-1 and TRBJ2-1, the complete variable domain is KAGVTQTPRYLIKTRGQQVTLSCSPISGHRSVSWYQQTPGQGLQFLFEYFSETQRNKGNFPGRFSGRQFSNSRSEMNVSTLELGDSALYLCASSLAEGNEQFFGPGTRLTVL.

The CDR3 DNA is TGTGCCAGCAGTCCCCGGACAGGGATGGATGAAAAACTGTTTTTT. This gives the protein CASSPRTGMDEKLFF. The genes are TRBV27 and TRBJ1-4; TRBD1 matches at 8 bases. Per germline, CDR1 MNHEY and CDR2 SMNVEV (reference sequence). V shed 5 bases, J shed 6 bases, and the junction held 8 bases outside the gene matches. The CDR3 length is 15 residues.

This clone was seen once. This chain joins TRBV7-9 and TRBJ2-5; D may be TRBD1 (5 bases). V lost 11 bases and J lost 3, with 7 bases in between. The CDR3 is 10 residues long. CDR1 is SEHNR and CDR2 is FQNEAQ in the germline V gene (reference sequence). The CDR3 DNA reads TGTGCCGAAGGGGAAGAGACCCAGTACTTC. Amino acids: CAEGEETQYF.

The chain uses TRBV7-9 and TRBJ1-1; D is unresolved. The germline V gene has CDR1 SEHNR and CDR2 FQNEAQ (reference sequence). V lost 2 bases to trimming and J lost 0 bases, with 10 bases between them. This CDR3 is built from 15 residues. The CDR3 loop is CASSLYVGMNTEAFF. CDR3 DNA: TGTGCCAGCAGCTTATATGTGGGCATGAACACTGAAGCTTTCTTT.

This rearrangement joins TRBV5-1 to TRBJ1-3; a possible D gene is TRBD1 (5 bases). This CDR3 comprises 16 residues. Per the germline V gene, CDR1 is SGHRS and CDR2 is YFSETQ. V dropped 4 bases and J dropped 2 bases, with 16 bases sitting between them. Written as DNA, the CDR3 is TGCGCCAGCAGCGCGCTCGCAGGGAATCCTGGAAACACCATATATTTT. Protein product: CASSALAGNPGNTIYF. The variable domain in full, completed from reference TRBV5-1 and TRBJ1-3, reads KAGVTQTPRYLIKTRGQQVTLSCSPISGHRSVSWYQQTPGQGLQFLFEYFSETQRNKGNFPGRFSGRQFSNSRSEMNVSTLELGDSALYLCASSALAGNPGNTIYFGEGSWLTVV.

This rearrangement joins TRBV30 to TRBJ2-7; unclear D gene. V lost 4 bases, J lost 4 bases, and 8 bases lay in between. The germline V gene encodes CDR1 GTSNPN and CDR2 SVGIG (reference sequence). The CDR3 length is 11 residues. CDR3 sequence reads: CAWTSLYEQYF. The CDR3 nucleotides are TGTGCCTGGACTTCGCTATACGAGCAGTACTTC.

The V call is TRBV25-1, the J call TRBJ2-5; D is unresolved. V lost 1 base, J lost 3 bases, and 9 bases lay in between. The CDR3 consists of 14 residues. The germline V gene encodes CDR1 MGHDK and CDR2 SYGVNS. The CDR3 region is CASSESYGEETQYF. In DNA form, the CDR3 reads TGTGCCAGCAGTGAATCGTACGGTGAAGAGACCCAGTACTTC.

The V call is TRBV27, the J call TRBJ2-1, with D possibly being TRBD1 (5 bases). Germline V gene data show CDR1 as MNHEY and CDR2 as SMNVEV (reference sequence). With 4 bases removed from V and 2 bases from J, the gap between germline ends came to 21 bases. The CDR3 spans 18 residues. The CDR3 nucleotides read TGTGCCAGCAGTTCTCGACAGTCAGGCTTGGTAACCTACAATGAGCAGTTCTTC. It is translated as CASSSRQSGLVTYNEQFF.

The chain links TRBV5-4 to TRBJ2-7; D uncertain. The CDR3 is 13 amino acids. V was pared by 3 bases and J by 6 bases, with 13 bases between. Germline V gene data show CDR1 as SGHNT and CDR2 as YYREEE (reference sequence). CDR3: CASSYPMASEQYF. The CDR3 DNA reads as TGTGCCAGCAGCTACCCTATGGCTAGCGAGCAGTACTTC.

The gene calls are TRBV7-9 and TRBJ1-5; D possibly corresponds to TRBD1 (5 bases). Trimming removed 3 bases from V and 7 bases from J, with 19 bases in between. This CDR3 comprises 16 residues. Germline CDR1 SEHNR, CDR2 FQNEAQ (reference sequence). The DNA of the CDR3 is TGTGCCAGCAGCTTGGGACGGGGGAACGTAGAACAGCCCCAGCATTTT. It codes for CASSLGRGNVEQPQHF.

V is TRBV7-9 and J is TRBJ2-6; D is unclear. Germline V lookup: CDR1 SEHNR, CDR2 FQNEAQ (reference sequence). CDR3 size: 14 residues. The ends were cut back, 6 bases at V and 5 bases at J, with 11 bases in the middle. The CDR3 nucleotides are TGTGCCAGCAGTAGTCCTCAAAGGGCCAACGTCCTGACTTTC. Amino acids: CASSSPQRANVLTF.

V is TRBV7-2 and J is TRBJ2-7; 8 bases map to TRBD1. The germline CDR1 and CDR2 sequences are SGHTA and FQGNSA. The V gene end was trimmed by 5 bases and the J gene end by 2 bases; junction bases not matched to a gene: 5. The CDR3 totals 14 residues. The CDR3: CASSLQGAAYEQYF. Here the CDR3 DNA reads TGTGCCAGCAGCCTCCAGGGGGCAGCCTACGAGCAGTACTTC.

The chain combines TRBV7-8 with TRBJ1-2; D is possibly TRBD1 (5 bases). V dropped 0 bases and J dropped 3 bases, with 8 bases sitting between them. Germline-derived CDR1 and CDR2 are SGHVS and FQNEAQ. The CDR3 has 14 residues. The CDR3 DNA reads TGTGCCAGCAGCTTAGCGCAGGGTGACTATGGCTACACCTTC. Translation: CASSLAQGDYGYTF. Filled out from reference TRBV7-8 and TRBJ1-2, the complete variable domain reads GAGVSQSPRYKVAKRGQDVALRCDPISGHVSLFWYQQALGQGPEFLTYFQNEAQLDKSGLPSDRFFAERPEGSVSTLKIQRTQQEDSAVYLCASSLAQGDYGYTFGSGTRLTVV.

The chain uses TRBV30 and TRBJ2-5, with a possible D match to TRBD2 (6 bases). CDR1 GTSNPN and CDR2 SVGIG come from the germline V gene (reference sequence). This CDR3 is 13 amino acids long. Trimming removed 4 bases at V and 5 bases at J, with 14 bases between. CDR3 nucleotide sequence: TGTGCCTGGACTGGGGGAGGTAGTGAGACCCAGTACTTC. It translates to CAWTGGGSETQYF.

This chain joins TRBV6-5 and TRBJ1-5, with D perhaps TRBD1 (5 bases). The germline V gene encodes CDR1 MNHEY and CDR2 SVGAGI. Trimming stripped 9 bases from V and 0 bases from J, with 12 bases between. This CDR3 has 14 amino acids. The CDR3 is CASGASYSNQPQHF. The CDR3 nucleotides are TGTGCCAGTGGGGCCAGCTATAGCAATCAGCCCCAGCATTTT.